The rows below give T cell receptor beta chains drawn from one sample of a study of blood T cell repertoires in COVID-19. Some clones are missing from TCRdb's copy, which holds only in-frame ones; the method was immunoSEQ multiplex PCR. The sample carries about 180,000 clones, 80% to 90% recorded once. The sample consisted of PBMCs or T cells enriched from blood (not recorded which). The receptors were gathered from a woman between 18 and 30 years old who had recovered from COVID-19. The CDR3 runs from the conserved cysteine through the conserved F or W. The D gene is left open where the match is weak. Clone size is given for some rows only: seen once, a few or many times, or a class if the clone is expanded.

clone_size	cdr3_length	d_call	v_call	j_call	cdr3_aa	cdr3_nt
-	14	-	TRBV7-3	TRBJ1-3	CASSLGGSGNTIYF	TGTGCCAGCAGCTTAGGGGGGAGTGGAAACACCATATATTTT
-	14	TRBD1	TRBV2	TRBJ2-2	CASSVGQGVGELFF	TGTGCCAGCAGTGTCGGACAGGGGGTCGGGGAGCTGTTTTTT
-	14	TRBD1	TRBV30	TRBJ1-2	CAWSPSGTGYGYTF	TGTGCCTGGAGCCCATCCGGGACAGGGTATGGCTACACCTTC
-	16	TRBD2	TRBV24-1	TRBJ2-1	CATSGSSGGSYNEQFF	TGTGCCACCAGTGGCTCTAGCGGGGGCTCCTACAATGAGCAGTTCTTC
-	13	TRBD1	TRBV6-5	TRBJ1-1	CASRGQTNTEAFF	TGTGCCAGCAGGGGACAGACGAACACTGAAGCTTTCTTT
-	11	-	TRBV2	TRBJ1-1	CASTINTEAFF	TGTGCCAGCACCATCAACACTGAAGCTTTCTTT
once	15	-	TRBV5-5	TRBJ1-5	CASSPTGGGNQPQHF	TGTGCCAGCAGCCCGACGGGCGGGGGCAATCAGCCCCAGCATTTT
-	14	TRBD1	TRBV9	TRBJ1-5	CASSPGQKNQPQHF	TGTGCCAGCAGCCCGGGACAGAAAAATCAGCCCCAGCATTTT
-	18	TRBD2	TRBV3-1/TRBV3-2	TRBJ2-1	CASSPGIRLAGLYNEQFF	TGTGCCAGCAGCCCTGGAATTAGACTAGCGGGGCTCTACAATGAGCAGTTCTTC
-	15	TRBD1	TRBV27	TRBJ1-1	CASTRQGGLDTEAFF	TGTGCCAGCACTAGACAGGGTGGGTTGGACACTGAAGCTTTCTTT
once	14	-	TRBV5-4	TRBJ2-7	CASSLGGGPGPQYF	TGTGCCAGCAGCTTGGGGGGGGGCCCCGGGCCCCAGTACTTC
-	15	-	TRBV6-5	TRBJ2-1	CATKQGGARYNEQFF	TGTGCCACCAAGCAGGGGGGCGCCCGCTACAATGAGCAGTTCTTC
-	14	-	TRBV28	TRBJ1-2	CASSFIQGSDGYTF	TGTGCCAGCAGTTTTATTCAGGGATCGGATGGCTACACCTTC
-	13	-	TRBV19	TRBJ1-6	CASGGPGESPLHF	TGTGCCAGTGGGGGCCCAGGGGAATCACCCCTCCACTTT
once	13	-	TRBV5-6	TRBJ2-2	CASSRHVTGELFF	TGTGCCAGCAGCAGACACGTCACCGGGGAGCTGTTTTTT
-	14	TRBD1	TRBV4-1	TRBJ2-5	CASSPYRGQETQYF	TGCGCCAGCAGCCCTTACAGGGGACAAGAGACCCAGTACTTC
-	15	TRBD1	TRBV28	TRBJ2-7	CASSQYDTGGYEQYF	TGTGCCAGCAGTCAATATGACACAGGGGGCTACGAGCAGTACTTC
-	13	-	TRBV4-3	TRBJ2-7	CASSLGAGYEQYF	TGCGCCAGCAGCCTGGGGGCCGGGTACGAGCAGTACTTC
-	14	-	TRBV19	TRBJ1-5	CASSRPGGNQPQHF	TGTGCCAGCTCGAGACCGGGAGGCAATCAGCCCCAGCATTTT
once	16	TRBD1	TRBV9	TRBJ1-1	CASSPRAGGANTEAFF	TGTGCCAGCAGCCCTCGGGCAGGGGGCGCCAACACTGAAGCTTTCTTT